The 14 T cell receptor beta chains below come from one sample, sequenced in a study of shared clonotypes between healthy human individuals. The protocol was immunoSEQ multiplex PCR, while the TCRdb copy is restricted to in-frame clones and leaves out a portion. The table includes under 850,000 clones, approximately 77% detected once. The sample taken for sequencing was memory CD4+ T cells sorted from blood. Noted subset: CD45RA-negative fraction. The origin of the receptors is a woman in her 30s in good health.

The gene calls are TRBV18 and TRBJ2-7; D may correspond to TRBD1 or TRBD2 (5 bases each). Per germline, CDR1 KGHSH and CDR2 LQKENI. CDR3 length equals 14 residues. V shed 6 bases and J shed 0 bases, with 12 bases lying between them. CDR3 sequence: CASSPGATSYEQYF. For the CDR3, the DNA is TGTGCCAGCTCTCCCGGGGCGACCTCCTACGAGCAGTACTTC.

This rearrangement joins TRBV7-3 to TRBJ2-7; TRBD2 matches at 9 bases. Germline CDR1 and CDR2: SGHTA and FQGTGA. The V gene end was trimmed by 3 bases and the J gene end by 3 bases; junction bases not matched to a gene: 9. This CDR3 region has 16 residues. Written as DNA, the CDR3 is TGTGCCAGCAGCTTCAGTCCGGCGGGAGGGCTCTACGAGCAGTACTTC. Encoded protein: CASSFSPAGGLYEQYF.

CDR3 sequence reads: CASSPREGSYEQYF. CDR3 DNA sequence: TGTGCCAGCAGTCCCCGGGAGGGATCCTACGAGCAGTACTTC. The J gene is TRBJ2-7, the V gene TRBV6-6; 8 bases line up with TRBD2. Germline V CDR1 and CDR2: MNHNY, SVGAGI (reference sequence). The CDR3 is 14 residues long. Trimming took 5 bases from V and 1 from J; bases not matched to a gene: 4.

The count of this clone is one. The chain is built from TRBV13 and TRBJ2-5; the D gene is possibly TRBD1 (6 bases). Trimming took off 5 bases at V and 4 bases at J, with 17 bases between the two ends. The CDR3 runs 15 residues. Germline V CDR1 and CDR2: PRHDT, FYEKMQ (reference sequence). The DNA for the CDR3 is TGTGCCAGCAGCCCTCCGGTGGGGGCAGGAGAGACCCAGTACTTC. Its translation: CASSPPVGAGETQYF.

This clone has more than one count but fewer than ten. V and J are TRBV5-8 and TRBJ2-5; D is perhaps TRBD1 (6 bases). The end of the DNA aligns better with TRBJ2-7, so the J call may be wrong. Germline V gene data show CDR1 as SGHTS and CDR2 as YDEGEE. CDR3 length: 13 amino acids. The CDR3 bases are TGTGCCAGCAGAGGGAAGGGGGTCCACGAGCAGTACTTC. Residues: CASRGKGVHEQYF.

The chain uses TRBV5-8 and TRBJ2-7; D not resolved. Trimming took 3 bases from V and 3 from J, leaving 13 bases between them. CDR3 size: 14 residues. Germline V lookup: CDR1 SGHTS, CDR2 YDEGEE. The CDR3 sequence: CASSSPALFYEQYF. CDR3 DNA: TGTGCCAGCAGCTCCCCTGCCCTATTCTACGAGCAGTACTTC.

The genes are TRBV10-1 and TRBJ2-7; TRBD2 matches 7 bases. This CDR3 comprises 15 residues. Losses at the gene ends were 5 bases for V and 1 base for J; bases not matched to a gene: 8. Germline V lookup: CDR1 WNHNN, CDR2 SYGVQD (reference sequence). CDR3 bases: TGCGCCAGCAGTAAAGGGAGCGGGGAATCCTACGAGCAGTACTTC. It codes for CASSKGSGESYEQYF.

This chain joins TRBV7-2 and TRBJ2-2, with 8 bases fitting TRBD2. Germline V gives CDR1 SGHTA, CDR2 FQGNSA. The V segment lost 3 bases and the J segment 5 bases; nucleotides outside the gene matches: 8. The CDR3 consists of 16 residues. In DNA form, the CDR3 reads TGTGCCAGCAGCTTTTCCCTACGGGGGGGGACCGGGGAGCTGTTTTTT. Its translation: CASSFSLRGGTGELFF.

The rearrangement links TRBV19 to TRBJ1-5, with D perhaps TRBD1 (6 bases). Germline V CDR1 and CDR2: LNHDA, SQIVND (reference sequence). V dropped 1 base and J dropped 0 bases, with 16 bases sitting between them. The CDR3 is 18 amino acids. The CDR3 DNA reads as TGTGCCAGTAGTATAGTCGGCCCGGGGGCGACTAGCAATCAGCCCCAGCATTTT. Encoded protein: CASSIVGPGATSNQPQHF.

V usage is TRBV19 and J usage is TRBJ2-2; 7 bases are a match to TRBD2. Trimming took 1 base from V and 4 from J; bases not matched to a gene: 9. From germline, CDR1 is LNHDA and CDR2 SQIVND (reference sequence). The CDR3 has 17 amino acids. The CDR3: CASSIARTRGTTGELFF. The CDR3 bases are TGTGCCAGTAGTATAGCCCGGACTAGGGGTACCACCGGGGAGCTGTTTTTT.

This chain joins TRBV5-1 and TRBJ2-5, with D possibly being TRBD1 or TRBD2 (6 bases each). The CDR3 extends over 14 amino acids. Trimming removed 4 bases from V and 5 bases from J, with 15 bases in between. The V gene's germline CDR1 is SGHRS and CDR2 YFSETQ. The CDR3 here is CASSRDTGVETQYF. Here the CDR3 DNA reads TGCGCCAGCAGCAGGGACACGGGGGTGGAGACCCAGTACTTC.

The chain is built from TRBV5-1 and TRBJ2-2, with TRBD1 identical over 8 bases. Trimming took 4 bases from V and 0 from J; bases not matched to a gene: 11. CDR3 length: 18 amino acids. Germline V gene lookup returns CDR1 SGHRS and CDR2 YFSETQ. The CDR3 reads CASSTRPTGESNTGELFF. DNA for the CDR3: TGCGCCAGCAGCACTCGGCCGACAGGGGAATCGAACACCGGGGAGCTGTTTTTT.

The CDR3 nucleotides read TGCAGCGAGGCGGGAGGGTCGGACGATACGCAGTATTTT. Translation gives CSEAGGSDDTQYF. The chain has TRBV29-1 and TRBJ2-3, with TRBD2 identical over 9 bases. J was trimmed by 6 bases and V by 7 bases; bases with no gene match: 8. The CDR3 covers 13 residues. CDR1 and CDR2 from the germline V gene are SQVTM and ANQGSEA.

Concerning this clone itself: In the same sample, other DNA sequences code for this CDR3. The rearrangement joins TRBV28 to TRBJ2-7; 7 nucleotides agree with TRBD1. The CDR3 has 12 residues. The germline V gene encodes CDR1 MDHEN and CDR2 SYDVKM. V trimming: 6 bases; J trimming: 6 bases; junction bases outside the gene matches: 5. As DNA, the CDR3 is TGTGCCAGCAGGTCACAGGGGCTCGAGCAGTACTTC. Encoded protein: CASRSQGLEQYF.